The sequence of this T cell receptor beta chain was determined in a study of memory B cells and T cells in multiple sclerosis. Findings and limits, study-wide: Clone-set sizes differed between compartments, so shared clonotype counts needed normalization.

TCRdb keeps only in-frame clones here, not all; method: immunoSEQ multiplex PCR. This table has about 45,000 clones, more than 65% appearing once. With V trimmed by 6 bases and J by 4 bases, 6 bases remained unmatched. Germline V CDR1 and CDR2: MDHEN, SYDVKM. This CDR3 is built from 14 residues. Comment on this clone: Antigen: not known.

Separate sequencing covered autoproliferating (CFSE-dim) and non-proliferating (CFSE-high) T cells from stimulus-free culture. Replicate wells were pooled after less than eight days of stimulus-free culture of 45 million to 50 million CFSE-labeled PBMCs. Without exogenous stimuli, roughly 0.5 uM CFSE-labeled PBMCs were cultured serum-free. Sequencing was performed on PBMCs from blood kept in culture. The origin of this receptor is a human donor with multiple sclerosis. The gene calls are TRBV28 and TRBJ1-2; TRBD1 agrees at 9 bases. The CDR3 DNA sequence: TGTGCCAGCAGCCTACAGGGGGCACCCTATGGCTACACCTTC. It yields the protein CASSLQGAPYGYTF.